The 30 T cell receptor beta chains given below trace back to one sample, sequenced in a study of T-cell reconstitution after alpha-beta-depleted transplantation in children. A TCRbeta library incorporating unique molecular identifiers was prepared. TCRdb re-called the PCR reads with MiXCR, one entry per CDR3 protein. The table records under 50,000 distinct CDR3 sequences, about 9% of them present only once. Sequenced material: PBMCs, mostly from graft donor cells, taken 60 days after TCRalphabeta/CD19-depleted stem cell transplant. All receptors derive from a male patient between 2 and 10 years old who had a stem cell transplant for chronic granulomatous disease, so the T cells may come from the graft donor.

The rearrangement uses TRBV20-1 and TRBJ2-5; 11 bases map to TRBD1. CDR3 size: 18 residues. The germline V gene has CDR1 DFQATT and CDR2 SNEGSKA (reference sequence). Trimming at V came to 3 bases and at J to 5 bases, leaving 17 bases not matched to a gene. The CDR3 sequence is CSASSFRGGTGGSETQYF. The CDR3 DNA follows: TGCAGTGCTAGTAGTTTCCGTGGGGGGACAGGGGGATCGGAGACCCAGTACTTC.

V gene TRBV6-2 or TRBV6-3 combines with J gene TRBJ2-7; D remains unclear. The germline V and J ends were trimmed by 5 bases and 0 bases, with 14 bases remaining between them. The CDR3 sequence is 15 residues long. The germline CDR1 and CDR2 sequences are MNHEY and SVGEGT. CDR3 sequence (DNA): TGTGCCAGCAGTGTAGACAAGCTCCTCTCCTACGAGCAGTACTTC. Translation gives CASSVDKLLSYEQYF.

This clonotype was seen at least ten times. The rearrangement links TRBV20-1 to TRBJ1-3; D is uncertain. The V end lost 4 bases, the J end lost 2 bases, and 3 bases lay between the germline ends. The CDR3 spans 11 residues. Germline V CDR1 and CDR2: DFQATT, SNEGSKA (reference sequence). The CDR3 loop is CSAMAGNTIYF. DNA for the CDR3: TGCAGTGCTATGGCTGGAAACACCATATATTTT.

The table lists this clonotype with many counts. The chain carries TRBV12-3 or TRBV12-4 and TRBJ2-4; 7 bases match TRBD1. The CDR3 runs to 14 residues. V was clipped by 5 bases and J by 4 bases; unmatched bases: 5. The CDR3 DNA sequence: TGTGCCAGCAGTCCCAACAGGGGTAAAAACATTCAGTACTTC. This encodes CASSPNRGKNIQYF.

This clonotype has ten or more counts. The chain recombines TRBV11-2 with TRBJ1-2, with 8 positions matching TRBD1. The CDR3 is 14 residues long. V dropped 1 base and J dropped 4; count of bases not matched to a gene: 2. The germline CDR1 and CDR2 sequences are SGHAT and FQNNGV. CDR3 region: CASSLGDRTYGYTF. CDR3 sequence (DNA): TGTGCCAGCAGCTTAGGGGACAGGACCTATGGCTACACCTTC.

Details on this clonotype: The junction departs from the called germline gene at one end, perhaps through a read error. The rearrangement joins TRBV20-1 to TRBJ1-6; D call uncertain. This CDR3 has 16 residues. In germline, CDR1 is DFQATT, CDR2 SNEGSKA (reference sequence). CDR3 coding DNA: TGCAGTGCTAGAGATATGGCAGGAACCTATAGTTCACCCCTCCACTTT. This gives the protein CSARDMAGTYSSPLHF.

In DNA, the CDR3 is TGCAGTGCCGGGGGGGGAGCGAGAGATACGCAGTATTTT. Protein product: CSAGGGARDTQYF. This chain joins TRBV20-1 and TRBJ2-3, with 8 bases fitting TRBD2. The V gene end was trimmed by 6 bases and the J gene end by 5 bases; junction bases not matched to a gene: 7. The CDR3 has 13 amino acids. Germline assignment: CDR1 DFQATT and CDR2 SNEGSKA (reference sequence).

There are a few counts of this clonotype. The chain joins TRBV7-9 to TRBJ2-7; 7 nucleotides match TRBD1. In germline, CDR1 is SEHNR, CDR2 FQNEAQ (reference sequence). The CDR3 runs to 14 residues. Trimming removed 0 bases from V and 5 bases from J; junction bases left unmatched: 4. The CDR3 sequence is CASSLARQGDEQYF. CDR3 in DNA: TGTGCCAGCAGCTTAGCTAGACAGGGTGACGAGCAGTACTTC. Using reference TRBV7-9 and TRBJ2-7 for the parts outside the CDR3, the full variable domain is DTGVSQNPRHKITKRGQNVTFRCDPISEHNRLYWYRQTLGQGPEFLTYFQNEAQLEKSRLLSDRFSAERPKGSFSTLEIQRTEQGDSAMYLCASSLARQGDEQYFGPGTRLTVT.

This clonotype was recorded many times. CDR3 sequence (DNA): TGTGCCAGCAGTTCCAAGAGAGCGGAGAATTACAATGAGCAGTTCTTC. Translation: CASSSKRAENYNEQFF. The chain links TRBV6-5 to TRBJ2-1; the D gene is possibly TRBD2 (5 bases). The CDR3 consists of 16 residues. Per the germline V gene, CDR1 is MNHEY and CDR2 is SVGAGI. V was pared by 4 bases and J by 4 bases, with 17 bases between.

This clonotype showed up many times. The chain combines TRBV7-8 with TRBJ2-3, with 8 bases matching TRBD2. Trimming took 2 bases from V and 2 from J; bases not matched to a gene: 3. The length of the CDR3 is 15 residues. Germline CDR1 reads SGHVS; CDR2 reads FQNEAQ. The CDR3 DNA reads TGTGCCAGCAGCTTACCGGGAGGGCCCACAGATACGCAGTATTTT. It specifies CASSLPGGPTDTQYF.

This clonotype was seen at least ten times. The chain uses TRBV20-1 and TRBJ2-5, with D perhaps matching TRBD2 (6 bases). Germline V gene lookup returns CDR1 DFQATT and CDR2 SNEGSKA (reference sequence). The CDR3 contains 18 residues. V was cut by 0 bases and J by 5 bases, with 25 bases left in between. This chain's CDR3 is CSARDRDFQGGPQETQYF. Written as DNA, the CDR3 is TGCAGTGCTAGAGATCGGGATTTTCAAGGAGGGCCTCAGGAGACCCAGTACTTC.

The CDR3 nucleotides read TGTGCCACCAGTGATCCGGGACAGGGAGGTGGCTACACCTTC. It specifies CATSDPGQGGGYTF. The chain has TRBV24-1 and TRBJ1-2; 9 nucleotides match TRBD1. Germline CDR1 is KGHDR and CDR2 is SFDVKD. The CDR3 sequence is 14 residues long. The V gene end was trimmed by 3 bases and the J gene end by 7 bases; junction bases not matched to a gene: 5.

This clonotype was picked up many times. The chain carries TRBV5-1 and TRBJ2-2, with 9 bases that match TRBD1. Per the germline V gene, CDR1 is SGHRS and CDR2 is YFSETQ. The CDR3 extends over 15 amino acids. The junction had 6 bases not matched to a gene; V was cut back by 4 bases and J by 5 bases. The CDR3 reads CASSEQGAGTGELFF. CDR3 nucleotide sequence: TGCGCCAGCAGCGAACAGGGGGCTGGGACCGGGGAGCTGTTTTTT.

This clonotype was detected many times. J is TRBJ2-7 and V is TRBV5-1, with D maybe TRBD2 (5 bases). The CDR3 is made up of 14 amino acids. With 2 bases removed from V and 2 bases from J, the gap between germline ends came to 11 bases. CDR1 and CDR2 from the germline V gene are SGHRS and YFSETQ. The CDR3 region is CASSFSGSPYEQYF. The CDR3 DNA sequence: TGCGCCAGCAGCTTCTCGGGATCCCCCTACGAGCAGTACTTC. Full variable domain (missing parts from reference TRBV5-1 and TRBJ2-7): KAGVTQTPRYLIKTRGQQVTLSCSPISGHRSVSWYQQTPGQGLQFLFEYFSETQRNKGNFPGRFSGRQFSNSRSEMNVSTLELGDSALYLCASSFSGSPYEQYFGPGTRLTVT.

Ten or more counts support this clonotype. This chain uses TRBV10-3 with TRBJ2-3; 14 nucleotides align to TRBD2. The CDR3 extends over 17 amino acids. CDR1 and CDR2 (germline): ENHRY, SYGVKD. The J segment lost 6 bases and the V segment lost 3 bases, leaving 8 bases of the junction unmatched. In DNA, the CDR3 is TGTGCCATCAGTGACCTGGGGACTAGCGGGAGAGCGGATACGCAGTATTTT. Translated: CAISDLGTSGRADTQYF.

V is TRBV7-2 and J is TRBJ1-5; no reliable D call. Trimming cost V 3 bases and J 0 bases, with 9 bases left between them. The CDR3 has 15 amino acids. Germline V lookup: CDR1 SGHTA, CDR2 FQGNSA. The CDR3 here is CASSFSGISNQPQHF. CDR3 nucleotide sequence: TGTGCCAGCAGCTTTTCTGGGATTAGCAATCAGCCCCAGCATTTT.

This clonotype was seen at least ten times. The chain uses TRBV7-2 and TRBJ2-1, with TRBD1 matching over 10 bases. CDR3 length: 15 amino acids. Germline V gene lookup returns CDR1 SGHTA and CDR2 FQGNSA. J was trimmed by 12 bases and V by 5 bases; bases with no gene match: 13. CDR3 coding DNA: TGTGCCAGCAGCCGGACAGGGGGAAACGCCCTCAGGCAGTTCTTC. Translating it yields CASSRTGGNALRQFF.

This rearrangement joins TRBV7-2 to TRBJ2-5; weak D call: TRBD1 (5 bases). The CDR3 totals 14 residues. The V gene lost 5 bases and the J gene lost 4 bases, with 14 bases spanning the gap. The germline CDR1 and CDR2 sequences are SGHTA and FQGNSA. The CDR3 DNA is TGTGCCAGCAGCCATAAGGGCAGGGTAGAGACCCAGTACTTC. This gives the protein CASSHKGRVETQYF. Together with reference TRBV7-2 and TRBJ2-5, the CDR3 gives the full variable domain: GAGVSQSPSNKVTEKGKDVELRCDPISGHTALYWYRQSLGQGLEFLIYFQGNSAPDKSGLPSDRFSAERTGGSVSTLTIQRTQQEDSAVYLCASSHKGRVETQYFGPGTRLLVL.

The chain has TRBV6-1 and TRBJ2-1, with 12 positions matching TRBD2. The V gene's germline CDR1 is MNHNS and CDR2 SASEGT. The CDR3 totals 12 residues. In nucleotides, the CDR3 is TGTCTAGCGGGAGGGGTCTACAATGAGCAGTTCTTC. Translating gives CLAGGVYNEQFF.

This clonotype was detected a few times. The chain joins TRBV19 to TRBJ1-1, with 10 bases matching TRBD1. The CDR3 consists of 14 residues. V lost 5 bases, J lost 4 bases, and 4 bases stayed unmatched. The germline gives CDR1 LNHDA, CDR2 SQIVND (reference sequence). The CDR3 loop reads CASSARTGGTEAFF. The CDR3 bases are TGTGCCAGTAGTGCAAGGACAGGGGGCACTGAAGCTTTCTTT.

In DNA, the CDR3 is TGTGCCAGCAGCTTAAGGGGGGGTCCTGATACGCAGTATTTT. Protein product: CASSLRGGPDTQYF. The V gene is TRBV11-2, the J gene TRBJ2-3, with a weak D call TRBD2 (7 bases). Germline CDR1 SGHAT, CDR2 FQNNGV. The CDR3 runs to 14 residues. Deletions cut 2 bases from V and 6 bases from J, with 12 bases between.

This clonotype was seen ten or more times. The V gene is TRBV12-3 or TRBV12-4, the J gene TRBJ1-5; 7 bases match TRBD1. With V trimmed by 8 bases and J by 4 bases, 17 bases remained unmatched. The CDR3 runs to 17 residues. CDR3 coding DNA: TGTGCCAGCGGACAGGTAGCCGGCGCTCGGCGAAATCAGCCCCAGCATTTT. Translating it yields CASGQVAGARRNQPQHF.

The chain combines TRBV5-6 with TRBJ2-3, with unresolved D. The CDR3 runs 13 residues. Trimming cost V 4 bases and J 6 bases, with 12 bases left between them. Germline-derived CDR1 and CDR2 are SGHDT and YYEEEE. CDR3 region: CASSLPGPDTQYF. DNA for the CDR3: TGTGCCAGCAGCCTCCCCGGGCCGGATACGCAGTATTTT.

This clonotype was seen repeatedly, ten times or more. The chain combines TRBV20-1 with TRBJ2-1; 9 bases agree with TRBD2. The germline gives CDR1 DFQATT, CDR2 SNEGSKA (reference sequence). Germline trimming cut 5 bases from V and 4 bases from J; bases unmatched to any gene: 9. This CDR3 has 15 residues. The CDR3 bases are TGCAGTGCTCTTAGCGGGGGTACGGATTACAATGAGCAGTTCTTC. Amino acid sequence: CSALSGGTDYNEQFF.

This clonotype was detected ten times or more. The chain carries TRBV24-1 and TRBJ2-4; D gene unclear. The germline gives CDR1 KGHDR, CDR2 SFDVKD. V gave up 4 bases and J gave up 4 bases, with 13 bases separating them. The CDR3 extends over 15 amino acids. The CDR3: CATSDRDGQKNIQYF. The CDR3 nucleotides read TGTGCCACCAGTGACCGAGACGGGCAGAAAAACATTCAGTACTTC.

This clonotype was detected ten times or more. The DNA of the CDR3 is TGTGCCAGCAGGGTCGGAAATGAGCAGTTCTTC. Translation: CASRVGNEQFF. This chain joins TRBV2 and TRBJ2-1; D gene unclear. Trimming took off 6 bases at V and 7 bases at J, with 7 bases between the two ends. The CDR3 totals 11 residues. Germline V gene data show CDR1 as SNHLY and CDR2 as FYNNEI.

This clonotype was seen more than once but under ten times. V is TRBV11-2 and J is TRBJ2-3, with D perhaps TRBD1 or TRBD2 (5 bases each). The CDR3 length is 16 residues. Germline V CDR1 and CDR2: SGHAT, FQNNGV. V lost 3 bases, J lost 2 bases, and 15 bases lay in between. The CDR3 sequence is CASSFGLPGTTDTQYF. The DNA of the CDR3 is TGTGCCAGCAGCTTTGGGCTCCCGGGGACCACAGATACGCAGTATTTT.

The chain has TRBV12-3 or TRBV12-4 and TRBJ2-7, with 11 bases fitting TRBD2. J was trimmed by 3 bases and V by 3 bases; bases with no gene match: 4. The CDR3 consists of 15 residues. CDR3 nucleotide sequence: TGTGCCAGCAGTTTTGGCACTAGCGGGGGCTACGAGCAGTACTTC. This sequence encodes CASSFGTSGGYEQYF.

This clonotype was observed many times. V usage is TRBV21-1 and J usage is TRBJ2-7; the table calls TRBD1, which could not be checked here. TRBV21-1 is noted as a pseudogene. The CDR3 has 12 amino acids. CDR3 coding DNA: TGTGCCAGCGAATGCAGGGTCCACGAGCAGTACTTC. Translating gives CASECRVHEQYF.

This clonotype was recorded a few times. The chain is built from TRBV5-5 and TRBJ1-2; 12 nucleotides match TRBD1. Germline values: CDR1 SGHKS, CDR2 YYEKEE (reference sequence). CDR3 size: 17 residues. The V gene end was trimmed by 4 bases and the J gene end by 8 bases; junction bases not matched to a gene: 15. As DNA, the CDR3 is TGTGCCAGCAGCGGATCCGGGACAGGGGGCTTATTAGGAGGCTACACCTTC. As protein: CASSGSGTGGLLGGYTF.